This T cell receptor (beta chain) is drawn from a study of shared clonotypes between healthy human individuals. Across the study: Donors, aged 18 to 49, were two women and three men. Study outcomes and limitations: Measured sharing among donors was expected to vary with sequencing depth.

This clone appeared once. The antigen is unknown. CDR3 length equals 13 residues. Germline loops: CDR1 MDHEN, CDR2 SYDVKM. Unsorted material relied on some 85 million PBMCs as the source of genomic DNA. The assay was run at deep level. The assay was immunoSEQ multiplex PCR, and TCRdb's table has in-frame clones only and misses some. Among roughly 500,000 clones listed, 70% to 80% were seen once. This clonotype originated in a woman between 40 and 50 years old in good health. Some clones in this sample may be carry-over from other donors' samples. The chain combines TRBV28 with TRBJ2-5; D is uncertain. With the DNA end fitting TRBJ2-7 better, the J assignment may be wrong. The sample consisted of PBMCs. The CDR3 DNA sequence: TGTGCCAGCAGTTTATTGGGAAGCCACGAGCAGTACTTC. Translation gives CASSLLGSHEQYF.